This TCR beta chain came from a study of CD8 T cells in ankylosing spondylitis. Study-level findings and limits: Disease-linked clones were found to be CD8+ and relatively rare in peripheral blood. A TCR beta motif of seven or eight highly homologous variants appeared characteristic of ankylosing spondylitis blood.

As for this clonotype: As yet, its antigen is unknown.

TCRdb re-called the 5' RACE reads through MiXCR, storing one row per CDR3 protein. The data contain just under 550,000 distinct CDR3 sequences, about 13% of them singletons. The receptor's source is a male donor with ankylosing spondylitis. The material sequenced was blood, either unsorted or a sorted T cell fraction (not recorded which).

The CDR3 region is CATSEDRETQYF. CDR3 in DNA: TGTGCCACCAGTGAAGATAGGGAGACCCAGTACTTC. The V gene is TRBV24-1, the J gene TRBJ2-5; D is uncertain. The CDR3 is 12 amino acids. Per germline, CDR1 KGHDR and CDR2 SFDVKD. Trimming left V 4 bases short and J 5 bases short, with 7 bases between.